Below are 13 T cell receptor beta chains sequenced from a single sample in a study of T cells in Graves' hyperthyroidism and ophthalmopathy. RNA transcripts yielded amplified TCR beta CDR3 regions. A first-round RT-PCR of the TCR CDR3 used the HTBI primer set. TCRdb recomputed calls from the multiplex PCR reads with MiXCR, one row per CDR3 protein. Of hundreds of thousands of distinct CDR3 sequences listed, approximately 25% are singletons. The specimen was blood. These receptors all stem from a man in his fifties or sixties with Graves' hyperthyroidism.

A word on this clonotype: This may arise from a read error, as a much more abundant clone is one base away. This chain joins TRBV2 and TRBJ1-2; D gene uncertain. The CDR3 spans 13 residues. Per germline, CDR1 SNHLY and CDR2 FYNNEI. The CDR3 loop reads CASSEELNHGYTF. CDR3 DNA: TGTGCCAGCAGTGAGGAGCTTAACCATGGCTACACCTTC.

The CDR3 DNA reads TGCAGTGCCCTCAACGGTCGTTGGCACAGGGGGGGACGGGACTATGGCTACACCTTC. As protein: CSALNGRWHRGGRDYGYTF. V is TRBV20-1 and J is TRBJ1-2, with 8 bases lining up with TRBD1. Germline-derived CDR1 and CDR2 are DFQATT and SNEGSKA (reference sequence). The junction had 24 bases not matched to a gene; V was cut back by 6 bases and J by 3 bases. The CDR3 consists of 19 residues.

In this sample, this clonotype turned up many times. This chain links TRBV20-1 with TRBJ2-5, with D possibly being TRBD1 or TRBD2 (6 bases each). Germline CDR1 reads DFQATT; CDR2 reads SNEGSKA (reference sequence). The CDR3 runs 14 residues. Trimming removed 1 base from V and 4 bases from J, with 13 bases in between. CDR3 protein: CSARGGAVGETQYF. The DNA of the CDR3 is TGCAGTGCTAGAGGGGGGGCGGTAGGAGAGACCCAGTACTTC.

This clonotype was observed many times. This chain connects TRBV5-5 to TRBJ2-3; possible D gene TRBD2, 6 bases. Germline CDR1 is SGHKS and CDR2 is YYEKEE (reference sequence). Trimming left V 2 bases short and J 4 bases short, with 11 bases between. The CDR3 covers 14 residues. The CDR3 here is CASSFASAADTQYF. CDR3 DNA: TGTGCCAGCAGCTTCGCTAGCGCGGCAGATACGCAGTATTTT.

The V gene is TRBV24-1, the J gene TRBJ2-3; possible D gene TRBD2, 6 bases. CDR1 is KGHDR and CDR2 is SFDVKD in the germline V gene. The CDR3 runs to 15 residues. The V end was cut by 1 base, the J end by 5 bases, with 12 bases between. CDR3 sequence reads: CATSDFGGPKDTQYF. The CDR3 region has the DNA TGTGCCACCAGTGATTTTGGAGGGCCGAAAGATACGCAGTATTTT.

In this sample, this clonotype turned up many times. The chain carries TRBV7-9 and TRBJ2-7; D call uncertain. There are 11 residues in the CDR3. Per germline, CDR1 SEHNR and CDR2 FQNEAQ (reference sequence). Trimming left V 3 bases short and J 5 bases short, with 5 bases between. CDR3 loop: CASSFDNEQYF. The DNA of the CDR3 is TGTGCCAGCAGCTTCGACAACGAGCAGTACTTC.

There are many counts of this clonotype. The chain links TRBV2 to TRBJ2-7, with D perhaps matching TRBD2 (6 bases). With 5 bases removed from V and 2 bases from J, the gap between germline ends came to 16 bases. Germline V gene data show CDR1 as SNHLY and CDR2 as FYNNEI. This CDR3 is 15 amino acids long. The DNA for the CDR3 is TGTGCCAGCAGTCTCGAACCGGGGGATACCTACGAGCAGTACTTC. It yields the protein CASSLEPGDTYEQYF.

This clonotype has just a few counts. The chain employs TRBV18 and TRBJ1-2; no clear D. This CDR3 region has 14 residues. Looked up from germline, CDR1 is KGHSH and CDR2 is LQKENI. Trimming removed 0 bases from V and 6 bases from J, with 11 bases in between. The CDR3 DNA sequence: TGTGCCAGCTCACCACCCGGGCCAGACGATGGCTACACCTTC. Translation gives CASSPPGPDDGYTF.

V usage is TRBV7-2 and J usage is TRBJ1-5; D not resolved. The CDR3 covers 13 residues. CDR1 is SGHTA, CDR2 FQGNSA, per germline. Deletions cut 5 bases from V and 0 bases from J, with 5 bases between. The DNA for the CDR3 is TGTGCCAGCAGCGATTATAGCAATCAGCCCCAGCATTTT. It encodes CASSDYSNQPQHF.

This clonotype was counted once. The V and J genes are TRBV4-1 and TRBJ1-3; D call uncertain. V shed 4 bases and J shed 3 bases, with 13 bases lying between them. From germline, CDR1 is MGHRA and CDR2 YSYEKL. This CDR3 has 15 residues. The CDR3, as DNA: TGCGCCAGCAGCCCCTCTTACCGGGGTGGAAACACCATATATTTT. Its protein product is CASSPSYRGGNTIYF.

This clonotype was seen more than once but under ten times. The V gene is TRBV10-3, the J gene TRBJ2-1, with unresolved D. Germline V CDR1 and CDR2: ENHRY, SYGVKD. The ends were cut back, 0 bases at V and 2 bases at J, with 8 bases in the middle. The CDR3 contains 15 residues. This chain's CDR3 is CAISESGNPYNEQFF. Written as DNA, the CDR3 is TGTGCCATCAGTGAGTCGGGCAACCCCTACAATGAGCAGTTCTTC.

This clonotype was observed a few times. The rearrangement links TRBV2 to TRBJ1-5; the D is unclear. The CDR3 sequence is 13 residues long. Trimming pared 3 bases from V and 6 bases from J, leaving 9 bases between. The germline V gene encodes CDR1 SNHLY and CDR2 FYNNEI. The CDR3 here is CASSDRGFQPQHF. The CDR3 DNA is TGTGCCAGCAGTGATCGAGGGTTTCAGCCCCAGCATTTT. Full variable domain (missing parts from reference TRBV2 and TRBJ1-5): EPEVTQTPSHQVTQMGQEVILRCVPISNHLYFYWYRQILGQKVEFLVSFYNNEISEKSEIFDDQFSVERPDGSNFTLKIRSTKLEDSAMYFCASSDRGFQPQHFGDGTRLSIL.

The V call is TRBV19, the J call TRBJ1-1; 7 nucleotides line up with TRBD1. The germline V gene encodes CDR1 LNHDA and CDR2 SQIVND (reference sequence). Unmatched junction bases numbered 5, after V lost 10 bases and J lost 0 bases. There are 13 residues in the CDR3. CDR3 protein: CATGDRMNTEAFF. In DNA, the CDR3 is TGTGCCACTGGGGACAGAATGAACACTGAAGCTTTCTTT.